This is a list of T cell receptor beta chains from one sample in a study of OX40 agonist ivuxolimab in advanced cancers. Here immunoSEQ multiplex PCR was the method, and the copy in TCRdb shows in-frame clones only, minus some. Of some 41,000 clones listed, more than 85% are singletons. This specimen consisted of CD4+ or CD8+ T cells sorted from blood, obtained in a trial of the OX40 agonist ivuxolimab. All receptors come from an adult with an advanced solid tumor such as melanoma, head and neck, liver or kidney cancer. The CDR3 runs from the conserved cysteine through the conserved F or W. D genes are given only for firm matches. A row's size may be missing; if present it is once, few, many or a size class.

d_gene: TRBD1; j_gene: TRBJ1-6; len: 16; v_gene: TRBV7-3; abundance: NA; CDR3aa: CASSSSGRGNNSPLHF; CDR3nt: TGTGCCAGCAGCTCCTCGGGCAGGGGGAATAATTCACCCCTCCACTTT
d_gene: NA; j_gene: TRBJ1-6; len: 16; v_gene: TRBV5-4; abundance: NA; CDR3aa: CASSLVRGSYNSPLHF; CDR3nt: TGTGCCAGCAGCTTGGTGCGGGGCTCCTATAATTCACCCCTCCACTTT
d_gene: NA; j_gene: TRBJ1-5; len: 15; v_gene: TRBV7-8; abundance: NA; CDR3aa: CASSLTRAGNQPQHF; CDR3nt: TGTGCCAGCAGCTTAACCAGGGCCGGCAATCAGCCCCAGCATTTT
d_gene: NA; j_gene: TRBJ2-3; len: 13; v_gene: TRBV6-4; abundance: NA; CDR3aa: CASSDSRQGAQYF; CDR3nt: TGTGCCAGCAGTGACTCGAGGCAGGGCGCGCAGTATTTT
d_gene: NA; j_gene: TRBJ1-5; len: 12; v_gene: TRBV12-5; abundance: once; CDR3aa: CASGLANQPQHF; CDR3nt: TGTGCTAGTGGTTTGGCGAATCAGCCCCAGCATTTT
d_gene: TRBD2; j_gene: TRBJ2-2; len: 14; v_gene: TRBV12-5; abundance: once; CDR3aa: CASAKRGGAGELFF; CDR3nt: TGTGCTAGTGCAAAACGCGGGGGGGCCGGGGAGCTGTTTTTT
d_gene: NA; j_gene: TRBJ1-1; len: 13; v_gene: TRBV6-6; abundance: once; CDR3aa: CASGSNRNTEAFF; CDR3nt: TGTGCCAGCGGTTCGAACAGAAACACTGAAGCTTTCTTT
d_gene: NA; j_gene: TRBJ2-5; len: 15; v_gene: TRBV18; abundance: NA; CDR3aa: CASSPGSGMKETQYF; CDR3nt: TGTGCCAGCTCACCCGGGTCCGGGATGAAAGAGACCCAGTACTTC
d_gene: NA; j_gene: TRBJ1-1; len: 12; v_gene: TRBV29-1; abundance: few; CDR3aa: CSATQGNTEAFF; CDR3nt: TGCAGCGCTACTCAAGGGAACACTGAAGCTTTCTTT
d_gene: NA; j_gene: TRBJ2-5; len: 14; v_gene: TRBV19; abundance: once; CDR3aa: CASSIDRDQETQYF; CDR3nt: TGTGCCAGTAGTATAGATCGGGACCAAGAGACCCAGTACTTC
d_gene: NA; j_gene: TRBJ2-5; len: 15; v_gene: TRBV2; abundance: NA; CDR3aa: CASSDGRTYQETQYF; CDR3nt: TGTGCCAGCAGTGACGGCAGGACGTACCAAGAGACCCAGTACTTC
d_gene: NA; j_gene: TRBJ2-1; len: 14; v_gene: TRBV7-2; abundance: NA; CDR3aa: CASSLRSKGSEQFF; CDR3nt: TGTGCCAGCAGCTTACGGTCGAAGGGTAGTGAGCAGTTCTTC
d_gene: NA; j_gene: TRBJ2-7; len: 12; v_gene: TRBV19; abundance: once; CDR3aa: CASSTGSYEQYF; CDR3nt: TGTGCCAGTAGTACAGGGTCCTACGAGCAGTACTTC
d_gene: NA; j_gene: TRBJ2-3; len: 15; v_gene: TRBV27; abundance: NA; CDR3aa: CASSLSRARTDTQYF; CDR3nt: TGTGCCAGCAGTTTATCCAGGGCAAGGACAGATACGCAGTATTTT
d_gene: TRBD1; j_gene: TRBJ2-7; len: 16; v_gene: TRBV6-1; abundance: NA; CDR3aa: CASSEYPGQGAYEQYF; CDR3nt: TGTGCCAGCAGTGAATACCCCGGACAGGGGGCCTACGAGCAGTACTTC
d_gene: TRBD1; j_gene: TRBJ1-5; len: 15; v_gene: TRBV10-2; abundance: few; CDR3aa: CASSDPGGGGQPQHF; CDR3nt: TGCGCCAGCAGTGACCCAGGGGGGGGCGGTCAGCCCCAGCATTTT
d_gene: NA; j_gene: TRBJ1-1; len: 12; v_gene: TRBV29-1; abundance: NA; CDR3aa: CSFQPRDTEAFF; CDR3nt: TGCAGCTTCCAGCCCCGGGACACTGAAGCTTTCTTT
d_gene: TRBD1; j_gene: TRBJ2-3; len: 16; v_gene: TRBV2; abundance: NA; CDR3aa: CASTRIGTGLTDTQYF; CDR3nt: TGTGCCAGCACCAGAATAGGGACAGGACTCACAGATACGCAGTATTTT
d_gene: NA; j_gene: TRBJ1-1; len: 14; v_gene: TRBV5-1; abundance: NA; CDR3aa: CASSLELMNTEAFF; CDR3nt: TGCGCCAGCAGCTTGGAACTAATGAACACTGAAGCTTTCTTT
d_gene: NA; j_gene: TRBJ1-2; len: 15; v_gene: TRBV5-8; abundance: NA; CDR3aa: CASSSFEGPYYGYTF; CDR3nt: TGTGCCAGCAGCTCATTTGAGGGGCCCTACTATGGCTACACCTTC
d_gene: NA; j_gene: TRBJ2-3; len: 11; v_gene: TRBV6-5; abundance: once; CDR3aa: CASTQGDTQYF; CDR3nt: TGTGCCAGCACCCAAGGGGATACGCAGTATTTT
d_gene: NA; j_gene: TRBJ2-7; len: 13; v_gene: TRBV19; abundance: NA; CDR3aa: CASSIELGYEQYF; CDR3nt: TGTGCCAGTAGTATCGAGCTTGGGTACGAGCAGTACTTC
d_gene: TRBD1; j_gene: TRBJ1-2; len: 14; v_gene: TRBV10-3; abundance: NA; CDR3aa: CAISTGTGDRGYTF; CDR3nt: TGTGCCATCAGTACCGGGACAGGGGATCGCGGCTACACCTTC
d_gene: TRBD1; j_gene: TRBJ1-2; len: 14; v_gene: TRBV5-4; abundance: NA; CDR3aa: CASSIQGIDLGYTF; CDR3nt: TGTGCCAGCAGCATACAGGGGATTGATCTTGGCTACACCTTC
d_gene: TRBD2; j_gene: TRBJ2-1; len: 15; v_gene: TRBV9; abundance: NA; CDR3aa: CASSPTERGLNEQFF; CDR3nt: TGTGCCAGCAGCCCCACTGAGCGGGGTTTAAATGAGCAGTTCTTC
d_gene: TRBD1; j_gene: TRBJ1-2; len: 14; v_gene: TRBV5-4; abundance: NA; CDR3aa: CASRGQVSSYGYTF; CDR3nt: TGTGCCAGCAGGGGACAGGTTAGTAGCTATGGCTACACCTTC
d_gene: NA; j_gene: TRBJ1-2; len: 14; v_gene: TRBV7-2; abundance: once; CDR3aa: CASSLLLQGMGYTF; CDR3nt: TGTGCCAGCAGCTTACTTTTGCAGGGGATGGGCTACACCTTC
d_gene: TRBD1; j_gene: TRBJ1-2; len: 13; v_gene: TRBV19; abundance: NA; CDR3aa: CASIGTVNYGYTF; CDR3nt: TGTGCCAGTATTGGGACAGTAAACTATGGCTACACCTTC
d_gene: NA; j_gene: TRBJ2-7; len: 17; v_gene: TRBV5-4; abundance: NA; CDR3aa: CASSFPAGGPSSYEQYF; CDR3nt: TGTGCCAGCAGCTTCCCCGCCGGGGGGCCGAGCTCCTACGAGCAGTACTTC
d_gene: NA; j_gene: TRBJ2-5; len: 15; v_gene: TRBV11-2; abundance: NA; CDR3aa: CASSPNRGGRETQYF; CDR3nt: TGTGCCAGCAGCCCTAATAGGGGGGGGCGGGAGACCCAGTACTTC
d_gene: NA; j_gene: TRBJ2-1; len: 16; v_gene: TRBV9; abundance: NA; CDR3aa: CASSAGAAASYNEQFF; CDR3nt: TGTGCCAGCAGCGCTGGGGCAGCAGCCTCCTACAATGAGCAGTTCTTC
d_gene: NA; j_gene: TRBJ1-1; len: 13; v_gene: TRBV7-7; abundance: NA; CDR3aa: CASSLEANTEAFF; CDR3nt: TGTGCTAGCAGCTTAGAGGCGAACACTGAAGCTTTCTTT
d_gene: NA; j_gene: TRBJ2-7; len: 15; v_gene: TRBV6-1; abundance: NA; CDR3aa: CASNPRPDKPYEQYF; CDR3nt: TGTGCCAGCAACCCGCGTCCTGATAAACCCTACGAGCAGTACTTC
d_gene: TRBD1; j_gene: TRBJ1-5; len: 17; v_gene: TRBV19; abundance: NA; CDR3aa: CASSKGGRGMGNQPQHF; CDR3nt: TGTGCCAGTAGCAAAGGGGGCAGGGGAATGGGCAATCAGCCCCAGCATTTT
d_gene: NA; j_gene: TRBJ2-3; len: 15; v_gene: TRBV5-1; abundance: NA; CDR3aa: CASSLGLVGGDTQYF; CDR3nt: TGCGCCAGCAGCTTGGGTTTAGTGGGGGGAGATACGCAGTATTTT
d_gene: TRBD1; j_gene: TRBJ2-7; len: 16; v_gene: TRBV5-1; abundance: NA; CDR3aa: CASSFNGQVGAYEQYF; CDR3nt: TGCGCCAGCAGCTTCAATGGACAGGTGGGGGCCTACGAGCAGTACTTC
d_gene: NA; j_gene: TRBJ1-5; len: 15; v_gene: TRBV4-2; abundance: NA; CDR3aa: CASSQGPSPNQPQHF; CDR3nt: TGTGCCAGCAGCCAAGGGCCTTCCCCTAATCAGCCCCAGCATTTT
d_gene: TRBD1; j_gene: TRBJ2-1; len: 15; v_gene: TRBV15; abundance: NA; CDR3aa: CATSRGGGPSGEQFF; CDR3nt: TGTGCCACCAGCAGAGGAGGGGGCCCTTCGGGTGAGCAGTTCTTC
d_gene: NA; j_gene: TRBJ1-2; len: 15; v_gene: TRBV5-5; abundance: NA; CDR3aa: CASSWAPQGIYGYTF; CDR3nt: TGTGCCAGCAGCTGGGCGCCACAGGGAATCTATGGCTACACCTTC
d_gene: NA; j_gene: TRBJ1-3; len: 11; v_gene: TRBV5-1; abundance: once; CDR3aa: CASKSGNTIYF; CDR3nt: TGCGCCAGCAAGTCTGGAAACACCATATATTTT
d_gene: NA; j_gene: TRBJ2-5; len: 14; v_gene: TRBV9; abundance: NA; CDR3aa: CASSVGRGQETQYF; CDR3nt: TGTGCCAGCAGCGTGGGCAGGGGACAAGAGACCCAGTACTTC
d_gene: NA; j_gene: TRBJ1-2; len: 12; v_gene: TRBV2; abundance: once; CDR3aa: CASRIDLEGYTF; CDR3nt: TGTGCCAGCAGGATTGATTTGGAAGGCTACACCTTC
d_gene: NA; j_gene: TRBJ2-5; len: 13; v_gene: TRBV11-2; abundance: NA; CDR3aa: CASSFGEATTQYF; CDR3nt: TGTGCCAGCAGCTTTGGAGAGGCCACGACCCAGTACTTC
d_gene: NA; j_gene: TRBJ1-2; len: 15; v_gene: TRBV9; abundance: NA; CDR3aa: CASSVGLTANYGYTF; CDR3nt: TGTGCCAGCAGCGTTGGCCTAACAGCTAACTATGGCTACACCTTC
d_gene: NA; j_gene: TRBJ1-3; len: 17; v_gene: TRBV27; abundance: once; CDR3aa: CASSNPAGPKYGNTIYF; CDR3nt: TGTGCCAGCAGCAACCCCGCAGGGCCTAAATATGGAAACACCATATATTTT